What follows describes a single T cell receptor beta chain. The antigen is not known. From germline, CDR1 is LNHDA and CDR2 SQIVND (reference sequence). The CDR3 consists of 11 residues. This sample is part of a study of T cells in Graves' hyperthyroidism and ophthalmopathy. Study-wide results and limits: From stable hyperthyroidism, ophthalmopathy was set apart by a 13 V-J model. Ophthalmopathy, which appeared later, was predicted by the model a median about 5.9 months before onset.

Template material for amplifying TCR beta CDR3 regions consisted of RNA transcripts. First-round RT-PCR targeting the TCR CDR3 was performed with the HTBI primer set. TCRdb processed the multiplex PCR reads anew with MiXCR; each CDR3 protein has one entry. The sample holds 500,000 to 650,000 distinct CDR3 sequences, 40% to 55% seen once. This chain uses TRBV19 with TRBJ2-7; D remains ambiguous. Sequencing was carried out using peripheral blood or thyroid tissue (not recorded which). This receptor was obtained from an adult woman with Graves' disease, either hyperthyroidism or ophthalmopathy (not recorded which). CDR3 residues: CARDPSYEQYF. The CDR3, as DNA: TGTGCTAGAGACCCAAGCTACGAGCAGTACTTC. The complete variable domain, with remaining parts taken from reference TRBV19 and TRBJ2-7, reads DGGITQSPKYLFRKEGQNVTLSCEQNLNHDAMYWYRQDPGQGLRLIYYSQIVNDFQKGDIAEGYSVSREKKESFPLTVTSAQKNPTAFYLCARDPSYEQYFGPGTRLTVT.